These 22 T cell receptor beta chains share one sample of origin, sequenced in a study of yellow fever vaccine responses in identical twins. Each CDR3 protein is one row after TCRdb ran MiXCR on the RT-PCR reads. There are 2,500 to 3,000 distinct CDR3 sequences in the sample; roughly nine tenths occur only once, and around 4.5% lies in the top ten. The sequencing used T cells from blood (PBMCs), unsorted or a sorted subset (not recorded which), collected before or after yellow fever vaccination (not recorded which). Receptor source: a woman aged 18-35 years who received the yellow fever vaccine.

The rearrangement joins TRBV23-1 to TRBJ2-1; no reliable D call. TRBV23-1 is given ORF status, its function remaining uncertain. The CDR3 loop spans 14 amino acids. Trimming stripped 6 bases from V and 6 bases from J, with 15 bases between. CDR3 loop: CASRQPPYLNEQFF. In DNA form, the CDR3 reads TGCGCCAGCAGACAGCCGCCCTACCTCAATGAGCAGTTCTTC.

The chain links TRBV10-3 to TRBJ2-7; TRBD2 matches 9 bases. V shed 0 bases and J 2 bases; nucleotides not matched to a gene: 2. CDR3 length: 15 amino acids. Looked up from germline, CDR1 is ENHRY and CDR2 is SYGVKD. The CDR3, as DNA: TGTGCCATCAGTGAGTCTGGCGGGGGGGCCTACGAGCAGTACTTC. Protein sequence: CAISESGGGAYEQYF.

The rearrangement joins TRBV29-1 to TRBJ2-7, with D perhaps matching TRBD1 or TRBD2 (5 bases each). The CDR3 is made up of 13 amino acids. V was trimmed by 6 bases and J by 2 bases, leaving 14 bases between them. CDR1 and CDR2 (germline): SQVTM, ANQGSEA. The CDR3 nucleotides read TGCAGCGTCTCCGGGGCCTACCCCTACGAGCAGTACTTC. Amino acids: CSVSGAYPYEQYF.

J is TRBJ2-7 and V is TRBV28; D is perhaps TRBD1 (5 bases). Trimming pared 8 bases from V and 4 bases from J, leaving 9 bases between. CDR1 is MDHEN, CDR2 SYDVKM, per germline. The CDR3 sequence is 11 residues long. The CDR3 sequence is CASRAGYEQYF. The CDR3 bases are TGTGCCAGCCGGGCAGGGTACGAGCAGTACTTC. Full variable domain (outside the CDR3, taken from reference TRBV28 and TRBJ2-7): DVKVTQSSRYLVKRTGEKVFLECVQDMDHENMFWYRQDPGLGLRLIYFSYDVKMKEKGDIPEGYSVSREKKERFSLILESASTNQTSMYLCASRAGYEQYFGPGTRLTVT.

Here the CDR3 DNA reads TGCGCCAGCAGCCAGGCTCTAGCGGGAGACAACACCGGGGAGCTGTTTTTT. Translated, it gives CASSQALAGDNTGELFF. The chain uses TRBV4-3 and TRBJ2-2, with 10 bases fitting TRBD2. The germline gives CDR1 LGHNA, CDR2 YSLEER. The V segment lost 3 bases and the J segment 2 bases; nucleotides outside the gene matches: 6. The CDR3 is 17 amino acids.

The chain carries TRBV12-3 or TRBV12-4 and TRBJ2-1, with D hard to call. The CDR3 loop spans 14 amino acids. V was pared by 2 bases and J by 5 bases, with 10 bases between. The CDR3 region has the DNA TGTGCCAGCAGTTTATCCGAGGTTAACAATGAGCAGTTCTTC. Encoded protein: CASSLSEVNNEQFF.

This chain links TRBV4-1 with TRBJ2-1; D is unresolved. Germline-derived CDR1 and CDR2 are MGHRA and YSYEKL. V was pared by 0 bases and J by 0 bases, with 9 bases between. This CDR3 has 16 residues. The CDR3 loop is CASSQEGAGSYNEQFF. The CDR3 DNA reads TGCGCCAGCAGCCAAGAAGGAGCCGGCTCCTACAATGAGCAGTTCTTC.

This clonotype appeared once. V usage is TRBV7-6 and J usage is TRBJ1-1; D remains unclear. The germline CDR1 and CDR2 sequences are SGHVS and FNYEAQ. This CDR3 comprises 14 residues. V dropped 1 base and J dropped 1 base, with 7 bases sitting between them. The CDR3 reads CASSLGTANTEAFF. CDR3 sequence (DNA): TGTGCCAGCAGCTTAGGGACGGCGAACACTGAAGCTTTCTTT.

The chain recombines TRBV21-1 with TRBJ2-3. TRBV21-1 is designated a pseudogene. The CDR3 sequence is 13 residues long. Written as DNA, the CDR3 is TGTGCCAGCAGCAAGAGGACGTCCGATACGCAGTATTTT. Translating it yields CASSKRTSDTQYF.

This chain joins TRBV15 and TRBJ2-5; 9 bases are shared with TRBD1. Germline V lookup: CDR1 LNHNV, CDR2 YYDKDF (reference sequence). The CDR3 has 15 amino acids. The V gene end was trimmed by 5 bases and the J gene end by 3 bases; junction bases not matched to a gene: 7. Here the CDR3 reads CATSPPRTGEETQYF. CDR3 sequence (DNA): TGTGCCACCAGCCCCCCGAGGACAGGGGAAGAGACCCAGTACTTC.

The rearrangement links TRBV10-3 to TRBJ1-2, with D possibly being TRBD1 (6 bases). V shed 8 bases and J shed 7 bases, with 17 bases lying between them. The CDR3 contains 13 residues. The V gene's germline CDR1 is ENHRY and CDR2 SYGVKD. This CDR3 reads CAIDSPTGVGYTF. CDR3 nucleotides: TGTGCCATCGACTCGCCGACAGGCGTTGGCTACACCTTC.

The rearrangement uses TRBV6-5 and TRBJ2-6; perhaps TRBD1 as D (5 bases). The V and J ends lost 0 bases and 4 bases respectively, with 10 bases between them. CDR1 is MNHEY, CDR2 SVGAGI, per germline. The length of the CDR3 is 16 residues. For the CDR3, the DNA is TGTGCCAGCAGTTACTCTTCCAGGGCCGGGGCCAACGTCCTGACTTTC. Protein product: CASSYSSRAGANVLTF.

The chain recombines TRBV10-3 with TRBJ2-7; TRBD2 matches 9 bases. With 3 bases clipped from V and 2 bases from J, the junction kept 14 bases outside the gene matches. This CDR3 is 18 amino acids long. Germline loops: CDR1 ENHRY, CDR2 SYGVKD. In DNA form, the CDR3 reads TGTGCCATCAGTGAACCGCGGGAGGGGCAGGGGGTCCCCTACGAGCAGTACTTC. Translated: CAISEPREGQGVPYEQYF.

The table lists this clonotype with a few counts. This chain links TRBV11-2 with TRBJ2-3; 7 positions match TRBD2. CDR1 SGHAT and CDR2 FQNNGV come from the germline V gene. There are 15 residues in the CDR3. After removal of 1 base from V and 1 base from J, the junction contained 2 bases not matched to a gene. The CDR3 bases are TGTGCCAGCAGCTTAGTTGGGGGGGGCACAGATACGCAGTATTTT. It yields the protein CASSLVGGGTDTQYF. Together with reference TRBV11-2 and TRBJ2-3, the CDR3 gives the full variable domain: EAGVAQSPRYKIIEKRQSVAFWCNPISGHATLYWYQQILGQGPKLLIQFQNNGVVDDSQLPKDRFSAERLKGVDSTLKIQPAKLEDSAVYLCASSLVGGGTDTQYFGPGTRLTVL.

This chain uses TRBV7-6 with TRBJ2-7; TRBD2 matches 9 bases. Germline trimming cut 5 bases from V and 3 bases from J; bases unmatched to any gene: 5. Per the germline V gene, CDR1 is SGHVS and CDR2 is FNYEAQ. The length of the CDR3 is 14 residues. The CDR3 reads CASSLSGSGYEQYF. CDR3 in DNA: TGTGCCAGCAGCCTTAGCGGGAGCGGCTACGAGCAGTACTTC.

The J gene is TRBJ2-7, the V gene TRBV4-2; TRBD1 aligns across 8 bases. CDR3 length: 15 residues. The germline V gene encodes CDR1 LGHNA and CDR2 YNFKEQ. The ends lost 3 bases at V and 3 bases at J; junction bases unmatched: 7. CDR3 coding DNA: TGTGCCAGCAGCCAGAGGGGACAGGACGACTACGAGCAGTACTTC. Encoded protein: CASSQRGQDDYEQYF.

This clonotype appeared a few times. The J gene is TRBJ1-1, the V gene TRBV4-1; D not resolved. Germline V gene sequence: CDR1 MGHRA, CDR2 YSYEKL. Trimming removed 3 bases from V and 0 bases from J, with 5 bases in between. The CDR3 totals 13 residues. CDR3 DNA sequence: TGCGCCAGCAGCCAGCCTATGAACACTGAAGCTTTCTTT. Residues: CASSQPMNTEAFF.

CDR3 DNA: TGTGCCAGCAGCCTTGATTTCAGCAATGAGCAGTTCTTC. Translation gives CASSLDFSNEQFF. V and J are TRBV13 and TRBJ2-1; no clear D gene. The CDR3 totals 13 residues. Germline V gene sequence: CDR1 PRHDT, CDR2 FYEKMQ (reference sequence). The V and J ends lost 5 bases and 6 bases respectively, with 11 bases between them.

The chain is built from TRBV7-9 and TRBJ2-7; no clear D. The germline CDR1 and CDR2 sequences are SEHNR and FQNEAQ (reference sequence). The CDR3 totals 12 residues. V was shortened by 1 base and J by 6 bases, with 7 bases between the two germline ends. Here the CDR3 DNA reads TGTGCCAGCAGCTTAGAAGGGCTCGAGCAGTACTTC. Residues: CASSLEGLEQYF. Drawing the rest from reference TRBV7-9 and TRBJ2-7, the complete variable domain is DTGVSQNPRHKITKRGQNVTFRCDPISEHNRLYWYRQTLGQGPEFLTYFQNEAQLEKSRLLSDRFSAERPKGSFSTLEIQRTEQGDSAMYLCASSLEGLEQYFGPGTRLTVT.

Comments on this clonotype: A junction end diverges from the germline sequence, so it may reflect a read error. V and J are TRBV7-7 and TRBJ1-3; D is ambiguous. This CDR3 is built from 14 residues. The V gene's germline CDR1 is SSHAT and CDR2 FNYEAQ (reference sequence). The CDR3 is CASSLGPSGNTIYF. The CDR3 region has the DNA TGTGCTAGCAGCTTAGGTCCCTCTGGAAACACCATATATTTT.

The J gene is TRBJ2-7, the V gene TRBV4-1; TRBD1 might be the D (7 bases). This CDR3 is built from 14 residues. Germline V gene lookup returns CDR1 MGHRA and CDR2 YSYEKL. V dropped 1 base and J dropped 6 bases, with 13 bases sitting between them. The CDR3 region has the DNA TGCGCCAGCAGCCAAGGGCCCAGGGGGGCCGAGCAGTACTTC. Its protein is CASSQGPRGAEQYF.

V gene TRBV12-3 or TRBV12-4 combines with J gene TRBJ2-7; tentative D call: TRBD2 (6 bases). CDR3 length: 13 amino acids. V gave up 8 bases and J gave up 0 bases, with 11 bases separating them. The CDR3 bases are TGTGCCAGCGGCCCTAGCGCCTCCTACGAGCAGTACTTC. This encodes CASGPSASYEQYF.